The 18 T cell receptor beta chains in this list originate from one sample, sequenced in a study of CD8 T cells in ankylosing spondylitis. Overall study results and limits: One TCR beta motif, made up of several highly homologous variants, appeared characteristic of ankylosing spondylitis blood.

TCRdb redid the calling of the 5' RACE reads with MiXCR, one entry per CDR3 protein. The table has a few hundred thousand distinct CDR3 sequences, 7% to 8% seen once; the top ten hold around 14%. Their recognized antigens are unknown. The sequenced sample was blood, either unsorted or a sorted T cell fraction (not recorded which). All receptors come from a male donor with ankylosing spondylitis.

This clonotype showed up just a few times. The chain couples TRBV14 to TRBJ2-7; 7 nucleotides align to TRBD1. The germline gives CDR1 SGHDN, CDR2 FVKESK. V was clipped by 5 bases and J by 1 base; unmatched bases: 14. The CDR3 is made up of 17 amino acids. The DNA for the CDR3 is TGTGCCAGCAGCGACCGGGACAGAACCAATCCTTCCTACGAGCAGTACTTC. This sequence encodes CASSDRDRTNPSYEQYF.

This clonotype was seen only a few times. This may be a read error: a much more frequent sequence differs by one nucleotide. CDR3 residues: CCARDWTSGGNEQFF. CDR3 nucleotides: TGCTGTGCTAGAGATTGGACTAGCGGAGGTAATGAGCAGTTCTTC. This rearrangement joins TRBV20-1 to TRBJ2-1; 10 nucleotides align to TRBD2. The germline CDR1 and CDR2 sequences are DFQATT and SNEGSKA (reference sequence). The CDR3 has 15 residues.

This clonotype was found many times. The chain has TRBV21-1 and TRBJ2-6; the table's D call of TRBD2 was not tested on the DNA. TRBV21-1 is assigned pseudogene status. This CDR3 contains 21 residues. The DNA of the CDR3 is TGTGCCAGCAGCTTCTCACGAATCCCTGGCGGGAGTCTTCCTGGGGCCAACGTCCTGACTTTC. It specifies CASSFSRIPGGSLPGANVLTF.

A few counts support this clonotype. The chain uses TRBV4-3 and TRBJ1-5, with D possibly being TRBD1 (6 bases). Germline V gives CDR1 LGHNA, CDR2 YSLEER. V lost 4 bases to trimming and J lost 8 bases, with 15 bases between them. This CDR3 has 14 residues. The chain's CDR3 is CASSPWRGGEPQHF. The CDR3 bases are TGCGCCAGCAGCCCTTGGAGGGGGGGAGAGCCCCAGCATTTT.

This clonotype occurred a few times. The chain links TRBV11-2 to TRBJ2-7; D is undetermined. V dropped 5 bases and J dropped 5 bases, with 7 bases sitting between them. Germline loops: CDR1 SGHAT, CDR2 FQNNGV. The CDR3 is 11 amino acids. CDR3: CASSAHNEQYF. As DNA, the CDR3 is TGTGCCAGCAGCGCTCACAACGAGCAGTACTTC.

The rearrangement joins TRBV7-2 to TRBJ1-1; D is unclear. The germline CDR1 and CDR2 sequences are SGHTA and FQGNSA. CDR3 length: 11 amino acids. V shed 5 bases and J shed 5 bases, with 6 bases lying between them. The CDR3: CASSPVTEAFF. For the CDR3, the DNA is TGTGCCAGCAGCCCAGTGACTGAAGCTTTCTTT.

This clonotype was recorded many times. The gene calls are TRBV4-3 and TRBJ2-7; D is ambiguous. The V and J ends lost 0 bases and 4 bases respectively, with 10 bases between them. The length of the CDR3 is 14 residues. Germline loops: CDR1 LGHNA, CDR2 YSLEER. This chain's CDR3 is CASSQDMAYYEQYF. The CDR3 DNA sequence: TGCGCCAGCAGCCAAGATATGGCGTATTACGAGCAGTACTTC.

This clonotype was detected a few times. The chain employs TRBV12-3 or TRBV12-4 and TRBJ2-1; no definite D call. This CDR3 contains 15 residues. Trimming took off 3 bases at V and 0 bases at J, with 9 bases between the two ends. The CDR3 spells CASSFTGSSYNEQFF. The CDR3 DNA reads as TGTGCCAGCAGTTTTACGGGTTCCTCCTACAATGAGCAGTTCTTC.

The V call is TRBV4-1, the J call TRBJ2-7; D may match TRBD1 or TRBD2 (5 bases each). This CDR3 is 17 amino acids long. The germline gives CDR1 MGHRA, CDR2 YSYEKL. Trimming left V 0 bases short and J 0 bases short, with 15 bases between. This CDR3 is CASSQDQRGVSSYEQYF. The CDR3 coding sequence is TGCGCCAGCAGCCAAGATCAGAGGGGCGTAAGCTCCTACGAGCAGTACTTC.

This clonotype was detected ten times or more. This chain uses TRBV10-2 with TRBJ2-3; tentative D call: TRBD2 (6 bases). Germline-derived CDR1 and CDR2 are WSHSY and SAAADI. V lost 0 bases and J 9 bases, leaving 10 bases between the germline ends. This CDR3 is 13 amino acids long. The CDR3 nucleotides read TGCGCCAGCAGTGAGTCGCTACGGGGGACGCAGTATTTT. It encodes CASSESLRGTQYF.

The rearrangement joins TRBV20-1 to TRBJ2-1, with a weak D call TRBD2 (6 bases). V lost 0 bases, J lost 6 bases, and 12 bases lay in between. Germline V gene data show CDR1 as DFQATT and CDR2 as SNEGSKA (reference sequence). The CDR3 has 14 amino acids. The CDR3 spells CSAREYGSFNEQFF. CDR3 sequence (DNA): TGCAGTGCTAGAGAATACGGGAGTTTCAATGAGCAGTTCTTC.

The chain uses TRBV7-9 and TRBJ2-7; 10 bases fit TRBD2. The CDR3 contains 15 residues. With V trimmed by 3 bases and J by 4 bases, 6 bases remained unmatched. Germline CDR1 and CDR2: SEHNR and FQNEAQ (reference sequence). The CDR3 DNA is TGTGCCAGCAGCTTCGGCTCTAGCGGGGGTTACGAGCAGTACTTC. Its translation is CASSFGSSGGYEQYF.

This clonotype was counted ten times or more. V gene TRBV28 combines with J gene TRBJ1-5; D remains ambiguous. V lost 3 bases and J 1 base, leaving 13 bases between the germline ends. Germline values: CDR1 MDHEN, CDR2 SYDVKM. The CDR3 covers 16 residues. In DNA, the CDR3 is TGTGCCAGCAGTTTGTACCCCGGGCAGAGCAATCAGCCCCAGCATTTT. This sequence encodes CASSLYPGQSNQPQHF.

This clonotype has ten or more counts. The rearrangement joins TRBV28 to TRBJ1-2; D unclear. CDR1 is MDHEN, CDR2 SYDVKM, per germline. Trimming stripped 8 bases from V and 4 bases from J, with 8 bases between. CDR3 size: 11 residues. The chain's CDR3 is CASETVYGYTF. DNA of the CDR3: TGTGCCAGCGAGACGGTCTATGGCTACACCTTC.

The chain employs TRBV5-6 and TRBJ2-7, with TRBD1 matching 7 bases. Germline CDR1 and CDR2: SGHDT and YYEEEE. The CDR3 is made up of 16 amino acids. V gave up 3 bases and J gave up 2 bases; unmatched junction bases: 11. The CDR3 region has the DNA TGTGCCAGCAGCTCGACCCTGGGACAGTCCCCCTACGAGCAGTACTTC. As protein: CASSSTLGQSPYEQYF.

This clonotype was counted ten times or more. This sequence joins TRBV7-9 and TRBJ1-6, with D hard to call. Trimming cost V 2 bases and J 0 bases, with 11 bases left between them. The CDR3 runs 17 residues. Germline CDR1 is SEHNR and CDR2 is FQNEAQ (reference sequence). The CDR3 sequence is CASSLIVGSSYNSPLHF. The CDR3 DNA follows: TGTGCCAGCAGCTTAATAGTTGGGAGCTCCTATAATTCACCCCTCCACTTT.

This clonotype showed up many times. The chain links TRBV2 to TRBJ1-5, with D unclear. Germline-derived CDR1 and CDR2 are SNHLY and FYNNEI. The CDR3 spans 15 residues. V gave up 0 bases and J gave up 3 bases, with 9 bases separating them. CDR3 bases: TGTGCCAGCAGTGAAGCGCTTCTAGACAATCAGCCCCAGCATTTT. This encodes CASSEALLDNQPQHF. Variable domain in full (rest from reference TRBV2 and TRBJ1-5): EPEVTQTPSHQVTQMGQEVILRCVPISNHLYFYWYRQILGQKVEFLVSFYNNEISEKSEIFDDQFSVERPDGSNFTLKIRSTKLEDSAMYFCASSEALLDNQPQHFGDGTRLSIL.

This clonotype was observed many times. A read error may account for a junction end that differs from germline. The rearrangement uses TRBV7-7 and TRBJ2-1; 9 nucleotides match TRBD2. The CDR3 is 15 amino acids. Germline loops: CDR1 SSHAT, CDR2 FNYEAQ (reference sequence). This CDR3 reads CASSFSGGSYNEQFF. The CDR3 DNA reads as TGTGCTAGCAGCTTTAGCGGGGGCTCCTACAATGAGCAGTTCTTC.